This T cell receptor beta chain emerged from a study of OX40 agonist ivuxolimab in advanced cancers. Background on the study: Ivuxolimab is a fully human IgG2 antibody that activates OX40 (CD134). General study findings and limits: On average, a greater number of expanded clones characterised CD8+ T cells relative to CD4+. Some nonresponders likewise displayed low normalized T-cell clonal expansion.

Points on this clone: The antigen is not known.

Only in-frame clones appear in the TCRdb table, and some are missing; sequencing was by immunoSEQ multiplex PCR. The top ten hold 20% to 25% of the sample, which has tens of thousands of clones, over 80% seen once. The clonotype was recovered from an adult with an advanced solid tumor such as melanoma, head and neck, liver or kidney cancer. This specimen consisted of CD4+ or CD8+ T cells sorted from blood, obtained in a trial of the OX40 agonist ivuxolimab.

CDR3 amino acids: CASSSVPGETQYF. CDR3 nucleotide sequence: TGCGCCAGCAGTAGCGTTCCCGGGGAGACCCAGTACTTC. The chain carries TRBV5-1 and TRBJ2-5; D possibly corresponds to TRBD2 (5 bases). Trimming removed 5 bases from V and 5 bases from J, with 13 bases in between. There are 13 residues in the CDR3. Germline assignment: CDR1 SGHRS and CDR2 YFSETQ.